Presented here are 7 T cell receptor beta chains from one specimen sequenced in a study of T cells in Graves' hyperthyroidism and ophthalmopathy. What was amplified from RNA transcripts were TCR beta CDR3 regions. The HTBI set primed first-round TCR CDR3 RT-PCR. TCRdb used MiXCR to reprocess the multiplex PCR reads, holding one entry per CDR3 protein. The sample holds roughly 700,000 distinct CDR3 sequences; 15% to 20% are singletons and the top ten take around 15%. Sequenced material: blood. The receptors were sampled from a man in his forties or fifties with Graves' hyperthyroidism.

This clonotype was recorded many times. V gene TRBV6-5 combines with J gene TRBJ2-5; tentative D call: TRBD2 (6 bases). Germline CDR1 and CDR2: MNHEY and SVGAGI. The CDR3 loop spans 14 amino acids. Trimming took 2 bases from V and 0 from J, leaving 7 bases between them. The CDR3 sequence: CASSYKRDQETQYF. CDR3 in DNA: TGTGCCAGCAGTTACAAGCGGGACCAAGAGACCCAGTACTTC.

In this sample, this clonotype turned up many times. DNA for the CDR3: TGTGCCAGCAGCTCCGGACAGGGAGCAAGCAATCAGCCCCAGCATTTT. It encodes CASSSGQGASNQPQHF. The V and J genes are TRBV7-9 and TRBJ1-5; 8 nucleotides agree with TRBD1. The ends lost 4 bases at V and 1 base at J; junction bases unmatched: 6. This CDR3 is built from 16 residues. Germline assignment: CDR1 SEHNR and CDR2 FQNEAQ (reference sequence).

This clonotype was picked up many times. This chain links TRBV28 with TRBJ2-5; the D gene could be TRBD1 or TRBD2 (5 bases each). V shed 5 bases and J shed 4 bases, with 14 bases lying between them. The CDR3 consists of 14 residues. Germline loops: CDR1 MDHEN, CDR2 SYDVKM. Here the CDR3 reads CASSGAGEGETQYF. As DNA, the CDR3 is TGTGCCAGCAGTGGGGCCGGGGAAGGAGAGACCCAGTACTTC.

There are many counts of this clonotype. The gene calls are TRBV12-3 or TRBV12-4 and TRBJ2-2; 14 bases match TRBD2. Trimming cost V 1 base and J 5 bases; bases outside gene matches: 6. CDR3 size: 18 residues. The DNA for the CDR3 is TGTGCCAGCAGTTTAGTGGGACTAGCGGGAGTTGGGACCGGGGAGCTGTTTTTT. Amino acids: CASSLVGLAGVGTGELFF.

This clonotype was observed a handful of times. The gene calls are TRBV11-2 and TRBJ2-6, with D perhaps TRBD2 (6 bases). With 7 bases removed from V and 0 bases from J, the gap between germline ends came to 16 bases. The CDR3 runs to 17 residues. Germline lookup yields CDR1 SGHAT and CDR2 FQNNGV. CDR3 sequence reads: CASNPLEGLSGANVLTF. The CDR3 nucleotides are TGTGCCAGCAACCCTCTCGAGGGACTCTCTGGGGCCAACGTCCTGACTTTC.

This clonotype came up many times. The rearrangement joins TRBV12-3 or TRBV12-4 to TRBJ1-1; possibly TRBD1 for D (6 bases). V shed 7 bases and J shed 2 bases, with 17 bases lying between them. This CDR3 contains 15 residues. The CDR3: CASNSVRTANTEAFF. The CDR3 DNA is TGTGCCAGCAACTCTGTCCGGACAGCAAACACTGAAGCTTTCTTT.

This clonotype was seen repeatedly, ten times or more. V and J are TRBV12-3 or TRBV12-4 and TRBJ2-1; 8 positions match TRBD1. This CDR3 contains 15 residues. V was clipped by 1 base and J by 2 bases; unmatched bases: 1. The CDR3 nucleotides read TGTGCCAGCAGTTTAGTGGGACAGGCCTACAATGAGCAGTTCTTC. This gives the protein CASSLVGQAYNEQFF.